Listed below are T cell receptor beta chains from one sample, sequenced in a study of blood T cell repertoires in COVID-19. Libraries were prepared by immunoSEQ multiplex PCR; TCRdb keeps only in-frame clonotypes and omits some of them. The sample lists roughly 73,000 clones; about 88% were seen once. The sample taken for sequencing was peripheral blood. The receptors shown here come from a man aged 65 to 79 with active or convalescent COVID-19. Each CDR3 is given with its conserved first and last residue. A D gene is named only where the DNA matches it firmly. Only part of the rows carry a size: once, few, many, or a class if the clone is expanded.

clone_size: .; d_call: TRBD2; v_call: TRBV7-3; j_call: TRBJ2-1; cdr3_nt: TGTGCCAGCAGCTTAACTGGACTAGCGGTAAACAATGAGCAGTTCTTC; cdr3_aa: CASSLTGLAVNNEQFF
clone_size: .; d_call: .; v_call: TRBV9; j_call: TRBJ2-3; cdr3_nt: TGTGCCAGCAGCGTAGCTAGCGGCACAGATACGCAGTATTTT; cdr3_aa: CASSVASGTDTQYF
clone_size: .; d_call: TRBD2; v_call: TRBV2; j_call: TRBJ2-3; cdr3_nt: TGTGCCAGCTATTTGACTAGCGGGGCCGATACGCAGTATTTT; cdr3_aa: CASYLTSGADTQYF
clone_size: .; d_call: .; v_call: TRBV7-3; j_call: TRBJ1-1; cdr3_nt: TGTGCCAGCAGCTCCCTGGGCGTGAACACTGAAGCTTTCTTT; cdr3_aa: CASSSLGVNTEAFF
clone_size: .; d_call: .; v_call: TRBV4-1; j_call: TRBJ1-2; cdr3_nt: TGCGCCAGCAGCCAAGATCCGGGTTCCCTTCCCTACACCTTC; cdr3_aa: CASSQDPGSLPYTF
clone_size: .; d_call: TRBD2; v_call: TRBV24-1; j_call: TRBJ2-3; cdr3_nt: TGTGCCACCACTCGTCGGGGGGAGCGGGCCCACACAGATACGCAGTATTTT; cdr3_aa: CATTRRGERAHTDTQYF
clone_size: .; d_call: TRBD2; v_call: TRBV5-3; j_call: TRBJ2-3; cdr3_nt: TGTGCCAGAAGCCGGACTAGCGGTGTGTCTAGCACAGATACGCAGTATTTT; cdr3_aa: CARSRTSGVSSTDTQYF
clone_size: once; d_call: .; v_call: TRBV30; j_call: TRBJ2-1; cdr3_nt: TGTGCCTGGAGTGTCTCCTTATACTACAATGAGCAGTTCTTC; cdr3_aa: CAWSVSLYYNEQFF
clone_size: .; d_call: .; v_call: TRBV30; j_call: TRBJ1-1; cdr3_nt: TGTGCCTGGAGTGTATCAGTTCTGGACACTGAAGCTTTCTTT; cdr3_aa: CAWSVSVLDTEAFF
clone_size: .; d_call: .; v_call: TRBV21-1; j_call: TRBJ2-2; cdr3_nt: TGTGCCAGCAGCCCTGGACAGACGAACACCGGGGAGCTGTTTTTT; cdr3_aa: CASSPGQTNTGELFF
clone_size: few; d_call: TRBD2; v_call: TRBV10-1; j_call: TRBJ2-3; cdr3_nt: TGCGCCAGCAGTGAGGTTAGCGGGGGGACAGATACGCAGTATTTT; cdr3_aa: CASSEVSGGTDTQYF
clone_size: .; d_call: .; v_call: TRBV1; j_call: TRBJ2-7; cdr3_nt: TGCACCCCCGGGGGGGTCTACAGCTCCTACGAGCAGTACTTC; cdr3_aa: CTPGGVYSSYEQYF
clone_size: .; d_call: TRBD1; v_call: TRBV19; j_call: TRBJ1-4; cdr3_nt: TGTGCCAGTAGGCATAGACAGGGCATTAATGAAAAACTGTTTTTT; cdr3_aa: CASRHRQGINEKLFF
clone_size: once; d_call: .; v_call: TRBV9; j_call: TRBJ1-2; cdr3_nt: TGTGCCAGCACCATCCCGGGAGGCCTTAGCTACACCTTC; cdr3_aa: CASTIPGGLSYTF
clone_size: once; d_call: .; v_call: TRBV18; j_call: TRBJ1-5; cdr3_nt: TGTGCCAGCTCACCAAGCATCGAGGCTCAGCCCCAGCATTTT; cdr3_aa: CASSPSIEAQPQHF
clone_size: .; d_call: .; v_call: TRBV11-2; j_call: TRBJ2-7; cdr3_nt: TGTGCCAGCAGCCGTCTAGGCTACGAGCAGTACTTC; cdr3_aa: CASSRLGYEQYF
clone_size: .; d_call: .; v_call: TRBV29-1; j_call: TRBJ2-3; cdr3_nt: TGCTCCGCAGAGGGGGTGTTCCCAGATACGCAGTATTTT; cdr3_aa: CSAEGVFPDTQYF
clone_size: .; d_call: TRBD2; v_call: TRBV2; j_call: TRBJ2-2; cdr3_nt: TGTGCCAGCAGTCCCTCGACTAGCGGGAGTTTCGGGGAGCTGTTTTTT; cdr3_aa: CASSPSTSGSFGELFF
clone_size: .; d_call: TRBD2; v_call: TRBV19; j_call: TRBJ2-1; cdr3_nt: TGTGCCAGTAGAAAGGGAGCGGGGGGTAGGGATGAGCAGTTCTTC; cdr3_aa: CASRKGAGGRDEQFF
clone_size: .; d_call: TRBD1; v_call: TRBV6-1; j_call: TRBJ1-1; cdr3_nt: TGTGCCAGCAGCAGGGGGCGCGACACTGAAGCTTTCTTT; cdr3_aa: CASSRGRDTEAFF
clone_size: .; d_call: .; v_call: TRBV5-1; j_call: TRBJ1-4; cdr3_nt: TGCGCCAGCAGCTCGCAGGGGCATAATGAAAAACTGTTTTTT; cdr3_aa: CASSSQGHNEKLFF
clone_size: .; d_call: .; v_call: TRBV5-1; j_call: TRBJ1-3; cdr3_nt: TGCGCCAGCAGCTTGGTGGCGGCCAACTCTGGAAACACCATATATTTT; cdr3_aa: CASSLVAANSGNTIYF
clone_size: few; d_call: .; v_call: TRBV28; j_call: TRBJ1-6; cdr3_nt: TGTGCCAGCAGTTTACGCCGAACAGGATATAATTCACCCCTCCACTTT; cdr3_aa: CASSLRRTGYNSPLHF
clone_size: once; d_call: .; v_call: TRBV5-1; j_call: TRBJ1-2; cdr3_nt: TGCGCCAGCAGCTTGGCCAGTGAAAGCTATGGCTACACCTTC; cdr3_aa: CASSLASESYGYTF
clone_size: .; d_call: .; v_call: TRBV9; j_call: TRBJ1-4; cdr3_nt: TGTGCCAGCAGCGTAGATCGGGGGGCACGGGAAAAACTGTTTTTT; cdr3_aa: CASSVDRGAREKLFF
clone_size: .; d_call: .; v_call: TRBV3-1/TRBV3-2; j_call: TRBJ1-6; cdr3_nt: TGTGCCAGCAGCCATACGGACAGAAATTCACCCCTCCACTTT; cdr3_aa: CASSHTDRNSPLHF
clone_size: .; d_call: TRBD1; v_call: TRBV14; j_call: TRBJ2-7; cdr3_nt: TGTGCCAGCAGCCCCTGGGGACAGGCATACTACGAGCAGTACTTC; cdr3_aa: CASSPWGQAYYEQYF
clone_size: .; d_call: TRBD2; v_call: TRBV6-6; j_call: TRBJ2-7; cdr3_nt: TGTGCCAGCTCCCCAACCCGGTGGCGGGAGGCGTACTTC; cdr3_aa: CASSPTRWREAYF
clone_size: once; d_call: TRBD2; v_call: TRBV11-3; j_call: TRBJ2-3; cdr3_nt: TGTGCCAGCAGCTTAGATTGGCGGGGGGGGTCGGCAGATACGCAGTATTTT; cdr3_aa: CASSLDWRGGSADTQYF
clone_size: .; d_call: TRBD2; v_call: TRBV4-1; j_call: TRBJ2-2; cdr3_nt: TGCGCCAGCAGCCAAGATAGCGGGGGGATTTTCGGGGAGCTGTTTTTT; cdr3_aa: CASSQDSGGIFGELFF
clone_size: .; d_call: TRBD2; v_call: TRBV19; j_call: TRBJ2-1; cdr3_nt: TGTGCCAGTAGTATTTTATTAGCGGGAGCTAATGAGCAGTTCTTC; cdr3_aa: CASSILLAGANEQFF
clone_size: few; d_call: .; v_call: TRBV11-3; j_call: TRBJ1-1; cdr3_nt: TGTGCCAGCAGCTTAGAACAGACCACTGAAGCTTTCTTT; cdr3_aa: CASSLEQTTEAFF
clone_size: .; d_call: TRBD2; v_call: TRBV7-2; j_call: TRBJ2-1; cdr3_nt: TGTGCCAGCAGCGCCCGGAGAGCGGGGGGGTGGAGTGAGCAGTTCTTC; cdr3_aa: CASSARRAGGWSEQFF
clone_size: .; d_call: .; v_call: TRBV6-1; j_call: TRBJ1-6; cdr3_nt: TGTGCCAGCAGTGATATTTCACCCCTCCACTTT; cdr3_aa: CASSDISPLHF
clone_size: .; d_call: .; v_call: TRBV29-1; j_call: TRBJ2-5; cdr3_nt: TGCAGCGTACGCTCCAGGGAGACCCAGTACTTC; cdr3_aa: CSVRSRETQYF
clone_size: .; d_call: .; v_call: TRBV5-1; j_call: TRBJ1-1; cdr3_nt: TGCGCCAGCAGCTTGTTAAGCGGGGGCACTGAAGCTTTCTTT; cdr3_aa: CASSLLSGGTEAFF
clone_size: .; d_call: .; v_call: TRBV11-3; j_call: TRBJ2-1; cdr3_nt: TGTGCCAGCAGCTTGAGCGTCAATGAGCAGTTCTTC; cdr3_aa: CASSLSVNEQFF
clone_size: .; d_call: .; v_call: TRBV7-1; j_call: TRBJ2-6; cdr3_nt: TGTGCCAGCAGCGTCTTGAATCACGAGGACAAAGTCGGGCACGTCCTGACTTTC; cdr3_aa: CASSVLNHEDKVGHVLTF
clone_size: .; d_call: TRBD2; v_call: TRBV18; j_call: TRBJ2-3; cdr3_nt: TGTGCCAGCTCACCTGGGACTAGCGGGAGGGCCACAGATACGCAGTATTTT; cdr3_aa: CASSPGTSGRATDTQYF